This TCR beta chain was documented in a study of siplizumab effects on memory and regulatory T cells. Study results and limitations: A naive or memory phenotype could not be assigned to roughly 80-96% of the proliferating CD4+ or CD8+ clones. There were only a minor fraction of alloreactive clones that mapped to unstimulated subsets. Contribution to the alloresponse seemed major for naive T cells, which also seemed more diverse than memory cells.

Measured with immunoSEQ multiplex PCR; TCRdb has only the in-frame clones, and not every one. The sample lists 97,000 or so clones, 80% to 95% occurring once. CDR1 MGHRA and CDR2 YSYEKL come from the germline V gene. The length of the CDR3 is 17 residues. V lost 1 base, J lost 10 bases, and 23 bases lay in between. Turning to this clone: Its antigen is unidentified.

The chain employs TRBV4-1 and TRBJ2-1, with D perhaps being TRBD1 or TRBD2 (5 bases each). Sequenced sample: CD4+ T cells sorted from blood. The origin of this receptor is a human donor in good health. The CDR3, as DNA: TGCGCCAGCAGCCAAGGAGACCGGGACCTACCGACCAGGGAGCAGTTCTTC. Amino acids: CASSQGDRDLPTREQFF.